The 12 T cell receptor beta chains given below trace back to one sample, sequenced in a study of cytomegalovirus exposure and HLA in healthy donors. Both 60 Vbeta primers and 13 Jbeta primers went into the PCR. Only in-frame clones appear in the TCRdb table, and some are missing; sequencing was by immunoSEQ multiplex PCR. The sample contains about 150,000 clones, 60% to 85% of which appear only once. The sequenced material came from PBMCs. Every receptor here comes from a man in his fifties in good health and CMV-seropositive.

This chain uses TRBV23-1 with TRBJ2-3, with 16 bases lining up with TRBD2. TRBV23-1 is reported as an ORF; its role is uncertain. The V gene end was trimmed by 3 bases and the J gene end by 4 bases; junction bases not matched to a gene: 13. The CDR3 has 20 residues. CDR3 sequence reads: CASSHNTGTSGRARADTQYF. CDR3 DNA: TGCGCCAGCAGTCACAACACCGGGACTAGCGGGAGGGCCAGGGCAGATACGCAGTATTTT.

Worth noting for this clone: Distinct nucleotide sequences in the sample also encode this CDR3. The chain combines TRBV5-1 with TRBJ1-1; no clear D. The ends were cut back, 0 bases at V and 3 bases at J, with 9 bases in the middle. This CDR3 region has 14 residues. CDR1 SGHRS and CDR2 YFSETQ come from the germline V gene. In DNA form, the CDR3 reads TGCGCCAGCAGCTTGGACGGAGGTGACACTGAAGCTTTCTTT. Translating gives CASSLDGGDTEAFF.

This clone was found a few times. The CDR3: CASSIGGEYGAFF. CDR3 nucleotides: TGTGCCAGTAGTATAGGGGGCGAGTATGGGGCTTTCTTT. The rearrangement uses TRBV19 and TRBJ1-1, with D perhaps TRBD1 (5 bases). V shed 1 base and J shed 11 bases, with 14 bases lying between them. The CDR3 sequence is 13 residues long. Germline-derived CDR1 and CDR2 are LNHDA and SQIVND (reference sequence).

The chain links TRBV25-1 to TRBJ2-5; the D gene is possibly TRBD1 (6 bases). V lost 1 base and J 4 bases, leaving 16 bases between the germline ends. Germline lookup yields CDR1 MGHDK and CDR2 SYGVNS. This CDR3 comprises 16 residues. For the CDR3, the DNA is TGTGCCAGCAGTGAATTTGACTGGGGGCGTTTAGAGACCCAGTACTTC. Translated, it gives CASSEFDWGRLETQYF.

The chain is built from TRBV28 and TRBJ2-7; D might be TRBD1 (5 bases). CDR1 is MDHEN and CDR2 is SYDVKM in the germline V gene. The CDR3 totals 13 residues. The CDR3 DNA sequence: TGTGCTACCGACAGAAGGGGCCCTTACGAGCAGTACTTC. This gives the protein CATDRRGPYEQYF.

The chain is built from TRBV19 and TRBJ2-5; TRBD2 agrees at 7 bases. Unmatched junction bases numbered 7, after V lost 5 bases and J lost 4 bases. The CDR3 sequence is 14 residues long. Germline values: CDR1 LNHDA, CDR2 SQIVND (reference sequence). As DNA, the CDR3 is TGTGCCAGTAGTGTGGGGACTATTGGAGAGACCCAGTACTTC. Protein product: CASSVGTIGETQYF.

The chain combines TRBV28 with TRBJ2-6; D may be TRBD2 (6 bases). The CDR3 totals 17 residues. Trimming left V 2 bases short and J 0 bases short, with 11 bases between. The germline V gene encodes CDR1 MDHEN and CDR2 SYDVKM. The CDR3 loop is CASSLVLALSGANVLTF. The CDR3 bases are TGTGCCAGCAGTTTAGTACTAGCCCTCTCTGGGGCCAACGTCCTGACTTTC.

In the case of this clone: The junction differs from germline at one of its ends, possibly a read error. The rearrangement uses TRBV30 and TRBJ2-1, with 9 nucleotides matching TRBD1. CDR1 GTSNPN and CDR2 SVGIG come from the germline V gene (reference sequence). The CDR3 runs to 17 residues. The CDR3 reads CAWRGGTTTGGYKEQFF. The DNA for the CDR3 is TGTGCCTGGAGAGGTGGGACTACGACAGGGGGGTACAAAGAGCAGTTCTTC.

The chain links TRBV5-1 to TRBJ1-2, with 8 positions matching TRBD1. The CDR3 covers 14 residues. V shed 3 bases, J shed 3 bases, and the junction held 4 bases outside the gene matches. Germline loops: CDR1 SGHRS, CDR2 YFSETQ. The CDR3 bases are TGCGCCAGCAGCTCGACAGGGGTGGACTATGGCTACACCTTC. It yields the protein CASSSTGVDYGYTF.

This clone was recorded only once. The rearrangement links TRBV2 to TRBJ1-1; D gene unclear. V shed 4 bases and J shed 2 bases, with 11 bases lying between them. This CDR3 is 14 amino acids long. Germline V lookup: CDR1 SNHLY, CDR2 FYNNEI. The CDR3 protein is CASSVEVSNTEAFF. CDR3 DNA sequence: TGTGCCAGCAGTGTAGAGGTCAGTAACACTGAAGCTTTCTTT.

This clone was recorded a few times. The J gene is TRBJ2-7, the V gene TRBV5-1; D is possibly TRBD1 (5 bases). Trimming took 2 bases from V and 6 from J, leaving 9 bases between them. The CDR3 extends over 12 amino acids. Germline V gene lookup returns CDR1 SGHRS and CDR2 YFSETQ. The CDR3: CASSFQGGEQYF. DNA of the CDR3: TGCGCCAGCAGCTTCCAGGGTGGCGAGCAGTACTTC.

The V and J genes are TRBV27 and TRBJ2-5; TRBD1 is a possible D gene (6 bases). Near its end, the DNA agrees better with TRBJ2-7, so the J call may be wrong. Germline V gene sequence: CDR1 MNHEY, CDR2 SMNVEV (reference sequence). CDR3 length: 16 amino acids. CDR3 residues: CASSSSWAGAFYEQYF. CDR3 in DNA: TGTGCCAGCAGCTCTTCATGGGCAGGGGCGTTCTACGAGCAGTACTTC.